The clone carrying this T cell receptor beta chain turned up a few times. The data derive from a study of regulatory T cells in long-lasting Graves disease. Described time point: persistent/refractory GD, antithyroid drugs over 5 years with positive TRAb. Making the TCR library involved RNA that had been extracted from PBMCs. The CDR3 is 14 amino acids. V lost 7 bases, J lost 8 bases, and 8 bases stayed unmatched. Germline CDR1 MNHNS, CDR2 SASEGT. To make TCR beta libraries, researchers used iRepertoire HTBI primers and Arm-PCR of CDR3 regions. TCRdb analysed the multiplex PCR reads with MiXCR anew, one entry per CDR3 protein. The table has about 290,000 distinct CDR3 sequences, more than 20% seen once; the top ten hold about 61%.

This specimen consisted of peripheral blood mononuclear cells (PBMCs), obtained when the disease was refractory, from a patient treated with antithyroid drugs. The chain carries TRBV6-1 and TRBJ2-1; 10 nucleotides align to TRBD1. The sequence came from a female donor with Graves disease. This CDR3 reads CASTPRTGGDEQFF. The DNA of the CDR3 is TGTGCCAGCACCCCACGGACAGGGGGGGATGAGCAGTTCTTC.